Shown below are 15 T cell receptor beta chains from a single sample sequenced in a study of beta chain features in type 1 diabetes. Study-level points and caveats: TCRB CDR3s were moderately but significantly shorter in Type 1 diabetes patients in all four CD4+ subsets.

Isolated RNA was reverse transcribed in full, so expressed TCRB transcripts were sequenced. This table comes from immunoSEQ multiplex PCR, and its TCRdb copy is limited to in-frame clones, with some not included. Among 250,000 to 350,000 clones listed, 15% were seen once. No antigens are known for them. The specimen sequenced was naive CD4+ T cells from blood. These receptors all stem from a man between 18 and 29 years old with type 1 diabetes.

The chain employs TRBV28 and TRBJ1-5, with 9 bases that match TRBD1. Trimming cost V 6 bases and J 6 bases; bases outside gene matches: 9. CDR1 is MDHEN and CDR2 is SYDVKM in the germline V gene. CDR3 length: 15 amino acids. CDR3 in DNA: TGTGCCAGCAGGTACACAGGGGGCCGCGGTCAGCCCCAGCATTTT. This translates into CASRYTGGRGQPQHF.

The genes are TRBV27 and TRBJ1-1; D is perhaps TRBD1 (5 bases). Trimming cost V 2 bases and J 0 bases, with 13 bases left between them. Germline V gene lookup returns CDR1 MNHEY and CDR2 SMNVEV (reference sequence). This CDR3 region has 16 residues. CDR3 DNA sequence: TGTGCCAGCAGTTTAGGGGTTGGGGGGGTGAACACTGAAGCTTTCTTT. It specifies CASSLGVGGVNTEAFF.

In this sample, this clone turned up a few times. The chain is built from TRBV5-4 and TRBJ2-7; 8 bases match TRBD2. The CDR3 runs 14 residues. With 4 bases clipped from V and 4 bases from J, the junction kept 7 bases outside the gene matches. The germline gives CDR1 SGHNT, CDR2 YYREEE (reference sequence). In nucleotides, the CDR3 is TGTGCCAGCAGCCACGGGACTAGGCTATACGAGCAGTACTTC. It codes for CASSHGTRLYEQYF.

The sample holds a few counts of this clone. This chain uses TRBV6-1 with TRBJ2-5, with TRBD1 matching over 8 bases. V trimming: 8 bases; J trimming: 3 bases; junction bases outside the gene matches: 5. The CDR3 is made up of 13 amino acids. The germline V gene encodes CDR1 MNHNS and CDR2 SASEGT. Here the CDR3 reads CASSAGGEETQYF. The CDR3 nucleotides are TGTGCCAGCTCAGCAGGGGGCGAAGAGACCCAGTACTTC.

The chain recombines TRBV9 with TRBJ2-7, with a tentative D call TRBD1 (6 bases). Germline V lookup: CDR1 SGDLS, CDR2 YYNGEE. The CDR3 covers 16 residues. V was cut by 5 bases and J by 5 bases, with 23 bases left in between. The CDR3 loop reads CASSKTPGHLANEQYF. The DNA of the CDR3 is TGTGCCAGCAGTAAGACCCCGGGACATTTGGCAAACGAGCAGTACTTC. The whole variable domain, filled in from reference TRBV9 and TRBJ2-7, reads DSGVTQTPKHLITATGQRVTLRCSPRSGDLSVYWYQQSLDQGLQFLIQYYNGEERAKGNILERFSAQQFPDLHSELNLSSLELGDSALYFCASSKTPGHLANEQYFGPGTRLTVT.

This clone was found a few times. The chain carries TRBV6-6 and TRBJ1-1; possible D gene TRBD1, 5 bases. The germline V gene encodes CDR1 MNHNY and CDR2 SVGAGI (reference sequence). Between the trimmed V and J ends, which lost 2 bases and 2 bases, there was a span of 15 bases. CDR3 length equals 16 residues. CDR3 in amino acids: CASSYGLTVINTEAFF. The CDR3 nucleotides read TGTGCCAGCAGTTACGGCTTGACAGTCATAAACACTGAAGCTTTCTTT.

This clone was detected a few times. V is TRBV18 and J is TRBJ1-5; 7 bases match TRBD1. This CDR3 has 15 amino acids. Germline-derived CDR1 and CDR2 are KGHSH and LQKENI. Trimming removed 6 bases from V and 2 bases from J; junction bases left unmatched: 7. The CDR3 DNA follows: TGTGCCAGCTCCTTCACAGGGGTCGGCAATCAGCCCCAGCATTTT. It codes for CASSFTGVGNQPQHF.

The V call is TRBV2, the J call TRBJ1-2; no definite D call. This CDR3 is built from 12 residues. Trimming took 4 bases from V and 8 from J, leaving 11 bases between them. Looked up from germline, CDR1 is SNHLY and CDR2 is FYNNEI. CDR3 loop: CASSGTQYGYTF. The CDR3 DNA reads as TGTGCCAGCAGTGGTACTCAATACGGCTACACCTTC.

This clone was counted only a few times. The chain combines TRBV28 with TRBJ1-5; D is possibly TRBD1 (5 bases). Trimming took off 5 bases at V and 0 bases at J, with 11 bases between the two ends. The CDR3 totals 15 residues. Germline values: CDR1 MDHEN, CDR2 SYDVKM. CDR3 bases: TGTGCCAGCAGTCTGGGGGGGACTAGCAATCAGCCCCAGCATTTT. This translates into CASSLGGTSNQPQHF.

This clone was detected a few times. V usage is TRBV11-2 and J usage is TRBJ1-2; D gene ambiguous. Per the germline V gene, CDR1 is SGHAT and CDR2 is FQNNGV. Deletions cut 2 bases from V and 0 bases from J, with 7 bases between. CDR3 length: 14 residues. The CDR3 DNA reads as TGTGCCAGCAGCTTAAGCACGTCTAACTATGGCTACACCTTC. It translates to CASSLSTSNYGYTF. The whole variable domain, filled in from reference TRBV11-2 and TRBJ1-2, reads EAGVAQSPRYKIIEKRQSVAFWCNPISGHATLYWYQQILGQGPKLLIQFQNNGVVDDSQLPKDRFSAERLKGVDSTLKIQPAKLEDSAVYLCASSLSTSNYGYTFGSGTRLTVV.

This clone has a handful of counts. The gene calls are TRBV6-1 and TRBJ2-3, with TRBD2 matching 11 bases. There are 15 residues in the CDR3. The trim removed 6 bases at V and 1 base at J, leaving 3 bases unmatched. Germline V gene sequence: CDR1 MNHNS, CDR2 SASEGT. The CDR3 DNA follows: TGTGCCAGCAGCCCGGGACTAGCGGGCACAGATACGCAGTATTTT. Its translation: CASSPGLAGTDTQYF.

The genes are TRBV28 and TRBJ1-6; D is uncertain. Per germline, CDR1 MDHEN and CDR2 SYDVKM. Trimming took 3 bases from V and 8 from J, leaving 17 bases between them. The CDR3 length is 16 residues. The chain's CDR3 is CASSFTSWVRDSPLHF. The DNA of the CDR3 is TGTGCCAGCAGTTTCACATCTTGGGTACGGGATTCACCCCTCCACTTT.

This clone appeared a few times. The chain recombines TRBV29-1 with TRBJ2-7, with a tentative D call TRBD2 (6 bases). V lost 0 bases to trimming and J lost 0 bases, with 12 bases between them. This CDR3 has 15 amino acids. The germline V gene has CDR1 SQVTM and CDR2 ANQGSEA. CDR3 residues: CSVEDSGGNSYEQYF. DNA of the CDR3: TGCAGCGTTGAAGACTCTGGGGGGAACTCCTACGAGCAGTACTTC.

The chain is built from TRBV4-3 and TRBJ1-5; D is perhaps TRBD1 (6 bases). The V and J ends lost 2 bases and 3 bases respectively, with 11 bases between them. Germline V gene lookup returns CDR1 LGHNA and CDR2 YSLEER. The CDR3 runs to 15 residues. The CDR3, as DNA: TGCGCCAGCAGCCAAACCCGGGACAACAATCAGCCCCAGCATTTT. Translating it yields CASSQTRDNNQPQHF.

The V gene is TRBV11-3, the J gene TRBJ2-3; TRBD2 agrees at 14 bases. From germline, CDR1 is SGHNT and CDR2 YENEEA. The CDR3 sequence is 17 residues long. V lost 5 bases and J lost 3; bases outside the gene matches: 7. The CDR3 sequence is CASSPRLAGGPTDTQYF. The CDR3 DNA reads TGTGCCAGCAGCCCCCGACTAGCGGGAGGGCCAACAGATACGCAGTATTTT. Supplemented by reference TRBV11-3 and TRBJ2-3, the full variable domain reads EAGVVQSPRYKIIEKKQPVAFWCNPISGHNTLYWYLQNLGQGPELLIRYENEEAVDDSQLPKDRFSAERLKGVDSTLKIQPAELGDSAVYLCASSPRLAGGPTDTQYFGPGTRLTVL.